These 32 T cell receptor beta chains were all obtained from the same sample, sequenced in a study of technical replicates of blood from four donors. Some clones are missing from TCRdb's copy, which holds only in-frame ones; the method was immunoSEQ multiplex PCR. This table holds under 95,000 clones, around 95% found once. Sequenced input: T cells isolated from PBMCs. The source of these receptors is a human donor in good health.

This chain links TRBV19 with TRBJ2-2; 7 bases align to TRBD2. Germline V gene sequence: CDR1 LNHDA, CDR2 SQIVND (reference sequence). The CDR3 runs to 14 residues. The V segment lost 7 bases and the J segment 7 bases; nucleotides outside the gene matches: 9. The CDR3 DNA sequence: TGTGCCAGTACAGGGCGGGGGAGACGCGGGGAGCTGTTTTTT. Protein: CASTGRGRRGELFF.

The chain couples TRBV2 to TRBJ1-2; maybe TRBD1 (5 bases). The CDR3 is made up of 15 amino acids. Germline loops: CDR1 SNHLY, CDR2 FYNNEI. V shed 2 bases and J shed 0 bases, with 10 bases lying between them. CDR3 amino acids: CASSETQGTNYGYTF. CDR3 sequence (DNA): TGTGCCAGCAGTGAAACCCAGGGAACTAACTATGGCTACACCTTC. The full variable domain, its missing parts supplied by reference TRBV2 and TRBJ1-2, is EPEVTQTPSHQVTQMGQEVILRCVPISNHLYFYWYRQILGQKVEFLVSFYNNEISEKSEIFDDQFSVERPDGSNFTLKIRSTKLEDSAMYFCASSETQGTNYGYTFGSGTRLTVV.

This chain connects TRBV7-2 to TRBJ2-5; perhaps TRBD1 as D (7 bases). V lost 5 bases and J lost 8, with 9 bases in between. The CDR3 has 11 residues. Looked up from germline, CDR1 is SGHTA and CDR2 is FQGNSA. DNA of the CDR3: TGTGCCAGCAGCCAGGGGGGCACCCAGTACTTC. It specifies CASSQGGTQYF.

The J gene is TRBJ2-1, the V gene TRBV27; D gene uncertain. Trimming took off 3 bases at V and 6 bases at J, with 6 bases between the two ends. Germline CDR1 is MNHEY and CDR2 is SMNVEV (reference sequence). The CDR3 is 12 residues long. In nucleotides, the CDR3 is TGTGCCAGCAGTTTTGGAGTCAATGAGCAGTTCTTC. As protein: CASSFGVNEQFF.

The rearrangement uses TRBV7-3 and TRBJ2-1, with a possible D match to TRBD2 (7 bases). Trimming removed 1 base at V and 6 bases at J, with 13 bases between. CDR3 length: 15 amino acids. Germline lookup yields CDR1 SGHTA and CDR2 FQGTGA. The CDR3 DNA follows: TGTGCCAGCAGCTTAAGGTGGGGGGGCCTCAATGAGCAGTTCTTC. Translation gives CASSLRWGGLNEQFF. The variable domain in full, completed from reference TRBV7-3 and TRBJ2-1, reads GAGVSQTPSNKVTEKGKYVELRCDPISGHTALYWYRQSLGQGPEFLIYFQGTGAADDSGLPNDRFFAVRPEGSVSTLKIQRTERGDSAVYLCASSLRWGGLNEQFFGPGTRLTVL.

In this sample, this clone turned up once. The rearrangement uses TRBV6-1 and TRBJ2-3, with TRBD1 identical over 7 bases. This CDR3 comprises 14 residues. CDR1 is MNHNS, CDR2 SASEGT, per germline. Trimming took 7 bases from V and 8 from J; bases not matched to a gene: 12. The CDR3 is CASKPGQSVGTQYF. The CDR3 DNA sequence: TGTGCCAGCAAACCGGGACAGTCAGTGGGTACGCAGTATTTT.

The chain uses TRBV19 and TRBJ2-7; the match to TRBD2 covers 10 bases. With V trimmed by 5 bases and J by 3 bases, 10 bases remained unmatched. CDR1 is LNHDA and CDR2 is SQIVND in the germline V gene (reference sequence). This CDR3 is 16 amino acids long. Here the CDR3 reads CASSATGTSGIYEQYF. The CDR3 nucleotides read TGTGCCAGTAGTGCGACGGGCACTAGCGGGATCTACGAGCAGTACTTC. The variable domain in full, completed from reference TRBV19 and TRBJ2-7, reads DGGITQSPKYLFRKEGQNVTLSCEQNLNHDAMYWYRQDPGQGLRLIYYSQIVNDFQKGDIAEGYSVSREKKESFPLTVTSAQKNPTAFYLCASSATGTSGIYEQYFGPGTRLTVT.

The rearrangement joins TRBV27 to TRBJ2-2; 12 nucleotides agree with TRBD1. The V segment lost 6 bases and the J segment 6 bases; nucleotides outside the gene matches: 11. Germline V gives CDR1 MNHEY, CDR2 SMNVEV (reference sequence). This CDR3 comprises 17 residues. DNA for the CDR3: TGTGCCAGCAGGCAAATCCGGGGACAGGGGGCCGCCGGGGAGCTGTTTTTT. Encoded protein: CASRQIRGQGAAGELFF.

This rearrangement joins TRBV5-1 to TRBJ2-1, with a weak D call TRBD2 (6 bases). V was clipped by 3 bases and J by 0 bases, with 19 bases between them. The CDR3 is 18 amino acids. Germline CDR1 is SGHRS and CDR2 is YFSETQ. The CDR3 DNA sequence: TGCGCCAGCAGCTCGGGTGGTTGGCGGGATAGCTCCTACAATGAGCAGTTCTTC. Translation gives CASSSGGWRDSSYNEQFF.

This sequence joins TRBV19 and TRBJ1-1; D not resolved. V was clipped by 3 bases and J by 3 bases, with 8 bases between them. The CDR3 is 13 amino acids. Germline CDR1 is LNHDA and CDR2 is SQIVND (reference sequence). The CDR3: CASSIYGDTEAFF. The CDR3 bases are TGTGCCAGTAGTATTTACGGGGACACTGAAGCTTTCTTT. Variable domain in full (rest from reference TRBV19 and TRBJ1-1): DGGITQSPKYLFRKEGQNVTLSCEQNLNHDAMYWYRQDPGQGLRLIYYSQIVNDFQKGDIAEGYSVSREKKESFPLTVTSAQKNPTAFYLCASSIYGDTEAFFGQGTRLTVV.

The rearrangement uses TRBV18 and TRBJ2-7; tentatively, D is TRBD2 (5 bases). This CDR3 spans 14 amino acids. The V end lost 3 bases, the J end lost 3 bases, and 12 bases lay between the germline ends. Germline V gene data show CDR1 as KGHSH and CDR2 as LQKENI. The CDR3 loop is CASSPTTFIYEQYF. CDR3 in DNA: TGTGCCAGCTCACCGACTACATTCATCTACGAGCAGTACTTC.

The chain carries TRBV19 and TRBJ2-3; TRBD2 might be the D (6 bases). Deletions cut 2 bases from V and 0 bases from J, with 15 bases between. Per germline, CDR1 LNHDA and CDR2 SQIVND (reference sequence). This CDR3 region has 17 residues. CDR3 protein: CASSILAGRSSTDTQYF. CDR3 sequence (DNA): TGTGCCAGTAGTATATTGGCAGGGAGGTCTAGCACAGATACGCAGTATTTT.

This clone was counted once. CDR3 sequence: CASSYGGAPGTGELFF. As DNA, the CDR3 is TGTGCCAGCAGTTACGGGGGGGCGCCGGGCACCGGGGAGCTGTTTTTT. The rearrangement links TRBV6-6 to TRBJ2-2; a possible D gene is TRBD2 (7 bases). CDR1 and CDR2 from the germline V gene are MNHNY and SVGAGI (reference sequence). V lost 2 bases and J lost 4, with 14 bases in between. This CDR3 region has 16 residues.

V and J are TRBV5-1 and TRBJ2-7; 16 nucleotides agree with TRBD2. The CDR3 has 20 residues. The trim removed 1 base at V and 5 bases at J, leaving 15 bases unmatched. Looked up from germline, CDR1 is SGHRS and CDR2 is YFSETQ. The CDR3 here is CASSLFSTPGLAGGLHEQYF. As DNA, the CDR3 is TGCGCCAGCAGCTTGTTCAGCACGCCGGGACTAGCGGGAGGGCTCCACGAGCAGTACTTC.

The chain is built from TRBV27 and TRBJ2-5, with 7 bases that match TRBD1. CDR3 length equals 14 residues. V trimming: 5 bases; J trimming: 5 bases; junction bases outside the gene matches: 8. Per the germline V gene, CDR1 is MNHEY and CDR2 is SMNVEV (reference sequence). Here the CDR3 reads CASSKQGIRETQYF. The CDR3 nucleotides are TGTGCCAGCAGTAAACAGGGGATCCGGGAGACCCAGTACTTC.

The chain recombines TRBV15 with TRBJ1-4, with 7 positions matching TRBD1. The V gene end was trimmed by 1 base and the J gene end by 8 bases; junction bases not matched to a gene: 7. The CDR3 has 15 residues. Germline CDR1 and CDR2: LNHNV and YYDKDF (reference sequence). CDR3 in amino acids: CATSRGGGFGEKLFF. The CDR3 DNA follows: TGTGCCACCAGCAGAGGAGGGGGCTTCGGGGAAAAACTGTTTTTT.

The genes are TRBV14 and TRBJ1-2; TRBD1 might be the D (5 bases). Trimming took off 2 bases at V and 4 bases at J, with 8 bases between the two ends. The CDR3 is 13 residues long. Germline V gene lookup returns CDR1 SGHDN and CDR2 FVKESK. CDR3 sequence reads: CASSQTGPYGYTF. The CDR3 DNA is TGTGCCAGCAGCCAAACAGGACCCTATGGCTACACCTTC.

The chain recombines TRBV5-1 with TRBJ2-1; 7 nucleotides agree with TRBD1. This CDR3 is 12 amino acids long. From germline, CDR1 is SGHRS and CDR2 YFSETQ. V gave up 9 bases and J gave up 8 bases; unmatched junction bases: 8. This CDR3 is CANLDRVHEQFF. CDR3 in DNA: TGCGCCAACCTCGACAGGGTCCATGAGCAGTTCTTC.

The CDR3 spells CASNARRADESSQGNEQFF. The CDR3 DNA is TGCGCCAGCAACGCCAGAAGGGCGGACGAGAGCTCCCAGGGTAATGAGCAGTTCTTC. The rearrangement joins TRBV5-1 to TRBJ2-1; maybe TRBD1 (5 bases). Trimming stripped 6 bases from V and 7 bases from J, with 32 bases between. The CDR3 length is 19 residues. Germline CDR1 SGHRS, CDR2 YFSETQ. Drawing the rest from reference TRBV5-1 and TRBJ2-1, the complete variable domain is KAGVTQTPRYLIKTRGQQVTLSCSPISGHRSVSWYQQTPGQGLQFLFEYFSETQRNKGNFPGRFSGRQFSNSRSEMNVSTLELGDSALYLCASNARRADESSQGNEQFFGPGTRLTVL.

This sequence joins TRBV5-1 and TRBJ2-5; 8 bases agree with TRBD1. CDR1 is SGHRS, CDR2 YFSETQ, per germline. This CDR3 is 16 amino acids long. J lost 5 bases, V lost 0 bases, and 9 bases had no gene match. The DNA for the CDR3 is TGCGCCAGCAGCTTGGCCCCGGGACAGGTGATGGAGACCCAGTACTTC. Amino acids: CASSLAPGQVMETQYF.

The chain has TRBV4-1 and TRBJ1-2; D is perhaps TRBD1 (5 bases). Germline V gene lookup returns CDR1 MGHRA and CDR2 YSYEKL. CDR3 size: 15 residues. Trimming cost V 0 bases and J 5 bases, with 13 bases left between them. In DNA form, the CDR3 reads TGCGCCAGCAGCCAAGATCCGGAGGGGTTTTATGGCTACACCTTC. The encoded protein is CASSQDPEGFYGYTF.

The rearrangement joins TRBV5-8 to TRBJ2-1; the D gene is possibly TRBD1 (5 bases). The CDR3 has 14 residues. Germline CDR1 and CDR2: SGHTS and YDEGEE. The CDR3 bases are TGTGCTTTGTGGGGCGCTAGCTCCTACAATGAGCAGTTCTTC. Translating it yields CALWGASSYNEQFF.

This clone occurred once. The DNA of the CDR3 is TGTGCCAGCAGTTTATTGGGGCCACTACTTGGCAATCAGCCCCAGCATTTT. Translated, it gives CASSLLGPLLGNQPQHF. The chain combines TRBV27 with TRBJ1-5; maybe TRBD1 (5 bases). The CDR3 loop spans 17 amino acids. Germline CDR1 MNHEY, CDR2 SMNVEV (reference sequence). The germline V and J ends were trimmed by 1 base and 2 bases, with 15 bases remaining between them.

CDR3 region: CASTQQGGTGNTIYF. DNA for the CDR3: TGTGCCAGCACCCAACAGGGGGGGACTGGAAACACCATATATTTT. The chain couples TRBV9 to TRBJ1-3; TRBD1 matches at 8 bases. The V and J ends lost 6 bases and 2 bases, in that order; junction bases with no gene match: 7. This CDR3 spans 15 amino acids. The germline V gene encodes CDR1 SGDLS and CDR2 YYNGEE.

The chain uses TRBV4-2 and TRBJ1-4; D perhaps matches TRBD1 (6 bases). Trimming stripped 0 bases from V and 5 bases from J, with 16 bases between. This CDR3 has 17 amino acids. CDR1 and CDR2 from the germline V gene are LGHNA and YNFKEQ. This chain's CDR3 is CASSQEFRRRGNEKLFF. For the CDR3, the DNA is TGTGCCAGCAGCCAAGAATTCCGGCGCAGGGGAAATGAAAAACTGTTTTTT.

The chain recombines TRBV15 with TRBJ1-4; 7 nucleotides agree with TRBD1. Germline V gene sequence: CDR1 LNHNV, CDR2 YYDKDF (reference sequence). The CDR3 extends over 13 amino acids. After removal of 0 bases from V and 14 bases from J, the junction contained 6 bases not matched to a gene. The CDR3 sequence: CATSRDDFRGLFF. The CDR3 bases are TGTGCCACCAGCAGAGATGATTTCAGGGGGCTGTTTTTT.

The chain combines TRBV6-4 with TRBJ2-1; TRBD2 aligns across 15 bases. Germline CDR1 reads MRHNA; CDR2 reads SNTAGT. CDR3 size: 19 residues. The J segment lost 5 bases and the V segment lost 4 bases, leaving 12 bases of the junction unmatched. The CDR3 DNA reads TGTGCCAGCAGTGTAGTAGGACTAGCGGGAGGGCCGGGTAACAATGAGCAGTTCTTC. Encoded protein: CASSVVGLAGGPGNNEQFF.

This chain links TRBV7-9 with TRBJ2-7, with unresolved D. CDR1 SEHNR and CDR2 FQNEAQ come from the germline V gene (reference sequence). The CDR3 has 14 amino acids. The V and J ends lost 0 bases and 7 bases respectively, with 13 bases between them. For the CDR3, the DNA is TGTGCCAGCAGCTTAGCGGCGATTAGCTATGAGCAGTACTTC. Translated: CASSLAAISYEQYF.

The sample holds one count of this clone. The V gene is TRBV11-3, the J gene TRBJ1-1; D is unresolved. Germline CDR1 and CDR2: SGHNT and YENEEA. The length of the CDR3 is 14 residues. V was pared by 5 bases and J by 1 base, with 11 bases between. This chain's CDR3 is CASSIARGNTEAFF. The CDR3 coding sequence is TGTGCCAGCAGCATTGCTCGAGGGAACACTGAAGCTTTCTTT.

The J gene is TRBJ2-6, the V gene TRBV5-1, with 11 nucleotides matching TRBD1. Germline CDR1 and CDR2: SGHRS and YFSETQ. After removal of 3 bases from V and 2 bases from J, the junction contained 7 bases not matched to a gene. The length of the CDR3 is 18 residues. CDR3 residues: CASSWSGTGGTGANVLTF. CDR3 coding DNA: TGCGCCAGCAGCTGGTCCGGGACAGGGGGTACTGGGGCCAACGTCCTGACTTTC.

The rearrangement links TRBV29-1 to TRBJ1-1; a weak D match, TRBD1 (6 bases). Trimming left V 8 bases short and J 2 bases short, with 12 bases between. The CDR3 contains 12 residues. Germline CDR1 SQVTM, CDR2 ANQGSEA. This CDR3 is CSTQGGNTEAFF. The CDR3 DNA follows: TGCAGCACACAAGGGGGTAACACTGAAGCTTTCTTT.

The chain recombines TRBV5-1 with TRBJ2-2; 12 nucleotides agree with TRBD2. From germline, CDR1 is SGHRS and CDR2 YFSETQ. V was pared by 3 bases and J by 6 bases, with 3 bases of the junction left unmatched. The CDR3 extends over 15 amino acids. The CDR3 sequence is CASSSLAGGSGELFF. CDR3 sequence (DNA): TGCGCCAGCAGCTCACTAGCGGGAGGATCCGGGGAGCTGTTTTTT.